This entry features one T cell receptor (beta chain) sequence. This entry comes from a study of cytomegalovirus exposure and HLA in healthy donors. Looked up from germline, CDR1 is MNHNY and CDR2 is SVGAGI (reference sequence). Trimming stripped 5 bases from V and 1 base from J, with 8 bases between. CDR3 size: 13 residues. Here immunoSEQ multiplex PCR was the method, and the copy in TCRdb shows in-frame clones only, minus some. The sample carries about 150,000 clones, approximately 86% recorded once. Sequencing input: PBMCs. The clonotype originates from a man between 18 and 29 years old in good health and CMV-seropositive. The chain links TRBV6-6 to TRBJ1-1; tentative D call: TRBD1 (5 bases). CDR3 sequence (DNA): TGTGCCAGCAGTCCGGGGGGGAACACTGAAGCTTTCTTT. As protein: CASSPGGNTEAFF.